This TCR beta chain comes out of a study of molecular identifiers for immune sequencing clone quantification. Study-wide results and limits: Jurkat TCR RNA spiked in from one cell reportedly remained identifiable amid about a million naive cells.

This clonotype was counted many times. Antigen unknown. Methods described previously, with TCR primers listed, were used for bulk TCR libraries. TCRdb reprocessed the PCR reads via MiXCR and lists one record per CDR3 protein. This table holds under 650,000 distinct CDR3 sequences, about 20% found once. The TCR was taken from a human donor in good health. Some libraries in this study had Jurkat cell RNA spiked in. The sample was naive CD8+ T cells from blood, with Jurkat cell RNA spiked in. Documented subset: FACS-sorted CD8+CD4-CCR7+CD45RA+ naive T cells.

CDR3 sequence: CASSFGRAARTDTQYF. The CDR3 nucleotides are TGTGCCAGCAGCTTCGGTCGAGCGGCCCGCACAGATACGCAGTATTTT. The chain employs TRBV11-2 and TRBJ2-3, with D possibly being TRBD2 (5 bases). V lost 3 bases and J 1 base, leaving 14 bases between the germline ends. CDR1 SGHAT and CDR2 FQNNGV come from the germline V gene. This CDR3 has 16 residues.